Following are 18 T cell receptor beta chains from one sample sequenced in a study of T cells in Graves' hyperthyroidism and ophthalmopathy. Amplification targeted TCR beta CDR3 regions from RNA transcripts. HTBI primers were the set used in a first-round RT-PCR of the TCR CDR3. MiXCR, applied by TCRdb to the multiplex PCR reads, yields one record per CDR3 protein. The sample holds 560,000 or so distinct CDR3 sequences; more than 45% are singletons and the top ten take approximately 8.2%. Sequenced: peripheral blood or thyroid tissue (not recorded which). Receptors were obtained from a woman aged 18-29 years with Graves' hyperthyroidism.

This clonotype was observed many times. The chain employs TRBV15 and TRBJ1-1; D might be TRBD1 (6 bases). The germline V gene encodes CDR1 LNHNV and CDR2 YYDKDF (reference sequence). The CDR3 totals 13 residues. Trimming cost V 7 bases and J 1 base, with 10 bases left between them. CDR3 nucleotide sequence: TGTGCCACCACACAGGGACCGAACACTGAAGCTTTCTTT. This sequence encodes CATTQGPNTEAFF.

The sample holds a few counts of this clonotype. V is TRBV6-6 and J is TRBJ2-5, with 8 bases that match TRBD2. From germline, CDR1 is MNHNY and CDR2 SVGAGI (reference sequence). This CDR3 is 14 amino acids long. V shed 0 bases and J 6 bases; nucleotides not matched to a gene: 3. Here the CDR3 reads CASSYSGLAKTQYF. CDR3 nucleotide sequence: TGTGCCAGCAGTTACTCCGGACTAGCAAAGACCCAGTACTTC.

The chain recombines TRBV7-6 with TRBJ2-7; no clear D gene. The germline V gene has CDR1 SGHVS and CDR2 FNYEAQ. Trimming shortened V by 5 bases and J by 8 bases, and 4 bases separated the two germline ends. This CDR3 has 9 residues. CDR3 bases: TGTGCCAGCAGCACACAGCAGTACTTC. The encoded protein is CASSTQQYF.

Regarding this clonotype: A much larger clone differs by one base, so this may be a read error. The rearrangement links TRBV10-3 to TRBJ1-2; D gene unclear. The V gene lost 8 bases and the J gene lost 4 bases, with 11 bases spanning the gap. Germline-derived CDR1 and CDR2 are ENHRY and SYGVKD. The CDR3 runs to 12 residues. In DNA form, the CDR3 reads TGTGCCATCCTCATCAGTAGCTATGGCTACACCTTC. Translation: CAILISSYGYTF.

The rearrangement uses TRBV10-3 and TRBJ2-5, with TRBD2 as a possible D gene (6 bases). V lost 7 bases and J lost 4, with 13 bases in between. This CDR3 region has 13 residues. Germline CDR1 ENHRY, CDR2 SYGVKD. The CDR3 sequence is CAIKEGLGETQYF. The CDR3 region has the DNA TGTGCCATCAAGGAGGGGTTGGGAGAGACCCAGTACTTC.

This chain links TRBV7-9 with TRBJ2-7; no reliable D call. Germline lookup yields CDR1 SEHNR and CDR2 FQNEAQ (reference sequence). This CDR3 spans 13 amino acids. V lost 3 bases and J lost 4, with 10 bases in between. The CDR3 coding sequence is TGTGCCAGCAGCTTGGCGGACGCGTACGAGCAGTACTTC. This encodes CASSLADAYEQYF.

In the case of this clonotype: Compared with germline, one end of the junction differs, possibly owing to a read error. CDR3 loop: CASSLHGRYGYTF. The CDR3 nucleotides are TGTGCCAGCAGTTTACATGGGCGCTATGGCTACACCTTC. J is TRBJ1-2 and V is TRBV24-1; unclear D gene. Germline CDR1 and CDR2: KGHDR and SFDVKD. The length of the CDR3 is 13 residues.

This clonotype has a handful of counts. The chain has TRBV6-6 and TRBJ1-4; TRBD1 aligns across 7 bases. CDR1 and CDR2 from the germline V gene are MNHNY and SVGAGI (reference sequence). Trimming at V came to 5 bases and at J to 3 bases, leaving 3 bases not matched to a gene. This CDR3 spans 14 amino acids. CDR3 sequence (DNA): TGTGCCAGCAGTCCGGGACAGTCTAATGAAAAACTGTTTTTT. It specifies CASSPGQSNEKLFF.

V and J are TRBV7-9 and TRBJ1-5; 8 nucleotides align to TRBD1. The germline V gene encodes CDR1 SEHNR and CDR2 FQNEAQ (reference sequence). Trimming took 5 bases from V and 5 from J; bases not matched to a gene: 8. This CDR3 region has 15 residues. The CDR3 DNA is TGTGCCAGCAGCCAGTGGGGACAGGACCATCAGCCCCAGCATTTT. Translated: CASSQWGQDHQPQHF. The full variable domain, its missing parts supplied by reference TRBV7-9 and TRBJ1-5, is DTGVSQNPRHKITKRGQNVTFRCDPISEHNRLYWYRQTLGQGPEFLTYFQNEAQLEKSRLLSDRFSAERPKGSFSTLEIQRTEQGDSAMYLCASSQWGQDHQPQHFGDGTRLSIL.

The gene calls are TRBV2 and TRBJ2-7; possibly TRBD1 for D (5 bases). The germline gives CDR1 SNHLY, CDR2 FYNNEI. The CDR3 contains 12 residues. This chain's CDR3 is CASLAGNHEQYF. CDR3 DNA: TGTGCTAGCCTCGCAGGGAATCACGAGCAGTACTTC.

This CDR3 is CASSHGTAYEQYF. CDR3 in DNA: TGCGCCAGCAGCCACGGGACAGCTTACGAGCAGTACTTC. The V gene is TRBV5-1, the J gene TRBJ2-7, with 7 nucleotides matching TRBD1. The CDR3 runs to 13 residues. The junction had 5 bases not matched to a gene; V was cut back by 4 bases and J by 4 bases. Germline V gives CDR1 SGHRS, CDR2 YFSETQ.

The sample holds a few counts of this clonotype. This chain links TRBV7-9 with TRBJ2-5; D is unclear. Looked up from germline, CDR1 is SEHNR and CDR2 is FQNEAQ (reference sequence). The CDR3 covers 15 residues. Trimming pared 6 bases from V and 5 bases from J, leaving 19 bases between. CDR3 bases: TGTGCCAGCAGTCAAGTGGCGCTAATGGAGGAGACCCAGTACTTC. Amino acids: CASSQVALMEETQYF.

The CDR3 DNA follows: TGCAGTGCAACACAAAGGAACGACTATGGCTACACCTTC. This translates into CSATQRNDYGYTF. This rearrangement joins TRBV20-1 to TRBJ1-2; D not resolved. V was cut by 6 bases and J by 3 bases, with 14 bases left in between. The CDR3 covers 13 residues. Germline-derived CDR1 and CDR2 are DFQATT and SNEGSKA (reference sequence).

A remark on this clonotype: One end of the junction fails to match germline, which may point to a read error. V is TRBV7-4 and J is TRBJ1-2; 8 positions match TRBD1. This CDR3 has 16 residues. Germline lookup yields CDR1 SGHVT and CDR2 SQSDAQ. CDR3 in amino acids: CASSLAPGGAFGGYTF. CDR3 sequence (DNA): TGTGCCAGCAGTTTAGCCCCAGGGGGCGCGTTTGGTGGCTACACCTTC. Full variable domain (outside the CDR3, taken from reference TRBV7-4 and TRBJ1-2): GAGVSQSPRYKVAKRGRDVALRCDSISGHVTLYWYRQTLGQGSEVLTYSQSDAQRDKSGRPSGRFSAERPERSVSTLKIQRTEQGDSAVYLCASSLAPGGAFGGYTFGSGTRLTVV.

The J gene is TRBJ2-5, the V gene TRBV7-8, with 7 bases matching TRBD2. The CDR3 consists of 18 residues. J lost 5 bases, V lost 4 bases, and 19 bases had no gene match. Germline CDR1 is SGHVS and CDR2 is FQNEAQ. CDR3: CASSSGPSGPDGWETQYF. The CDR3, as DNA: TGTGCCAGCAGCTCTGGACCTAGCGGACCCGACGGATGGGAGACCCAGTACTTC.

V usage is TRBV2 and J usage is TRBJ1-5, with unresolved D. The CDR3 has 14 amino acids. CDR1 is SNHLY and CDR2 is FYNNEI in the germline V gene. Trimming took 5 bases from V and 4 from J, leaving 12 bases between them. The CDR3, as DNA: TGTGCCAGCAGTTCCCGACTGGATAATCAGCCCCAGCATTTT. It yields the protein CASSSRLDNQPQHF.

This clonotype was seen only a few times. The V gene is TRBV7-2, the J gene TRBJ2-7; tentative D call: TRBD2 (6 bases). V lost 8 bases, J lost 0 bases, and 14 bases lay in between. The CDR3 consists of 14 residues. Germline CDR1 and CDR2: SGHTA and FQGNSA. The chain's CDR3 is CASGGTASSYEQYF. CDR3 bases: TGTGCCAGCGGCGGGACTGCGAGCTCCTACGAGCAGTACTTC.

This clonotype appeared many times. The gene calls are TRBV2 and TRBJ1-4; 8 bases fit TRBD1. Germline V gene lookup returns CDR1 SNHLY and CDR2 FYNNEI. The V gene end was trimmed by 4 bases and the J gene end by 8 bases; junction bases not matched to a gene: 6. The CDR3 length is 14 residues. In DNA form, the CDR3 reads TGTGCCAGCAGTGCCGACAGGGGTGTCGAAAAACTGTTTTTT. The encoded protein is CASSADRGVEKLFF.